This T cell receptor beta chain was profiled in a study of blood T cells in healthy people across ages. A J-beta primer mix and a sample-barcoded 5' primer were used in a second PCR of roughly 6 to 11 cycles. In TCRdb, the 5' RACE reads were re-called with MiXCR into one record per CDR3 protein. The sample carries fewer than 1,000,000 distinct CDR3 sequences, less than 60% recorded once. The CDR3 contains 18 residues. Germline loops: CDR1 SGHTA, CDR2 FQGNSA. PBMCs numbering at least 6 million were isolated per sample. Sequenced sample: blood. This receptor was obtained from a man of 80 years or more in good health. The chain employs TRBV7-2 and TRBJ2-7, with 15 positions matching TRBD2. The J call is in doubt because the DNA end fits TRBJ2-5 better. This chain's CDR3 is CASSSDPGLAGGWETQYF. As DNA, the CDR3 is TGTGCCAGCAGCTCGGATCCGGGACTAGCGGGAGGTTGGGAGACCCAGTACTTC.